The next 25 T cell receptor beta chains were all read from a single sample in a study of T cell clonotyping in hematopoietic cell transplantation (dated by TCRdb to 2020 to 2023). In light of the paper, this sample's time point label describes: recipient sample about 28 days before transplant, after cytoreduction. Libraries came from the immunoSEQ multiplex PCR assay. Here the immuneACCESS table is served through TCRdb, limited to in-frame sequences with V and J called. Missing clones are a known gap in these copies; in checked studies unresolved V genes cover under half, and the rest lacks a known reason. Present in this sample are 2,500 to 3,500 clones, approximately 95% of which were seen just once. 1.7% of the sample rests with the top ten. The sample was peripheral blood mononuclear cells, taken before stem cell transplant. The source is a woman in her 50s with chronic myeloid leukemia. Some clones in this sample may be carry-over from other donors' samples.

V is TRBV4-3 and J is TRBJ2-7; 11 bases are a match to TRBD2. The germline gives CDR1 LGHNA, CDR2 YSLEER. The ends lost 0 bases at V and 6 bases at J; junction bases unmatched: 13. The CDR3 is 18 residues long. CDR3 sequence (DNA): TGCGCCAGCAGCCAAGATGTCCCTAGCGGGGGGAACTTGGGCGAGCAGTACTTC. It specifies CASSQDVPSGGNLGEQYF.

The rearrangement uses TRBV7-9 and TRBJ2-7, with a tentative D call TRBD2 (6 bases). The length of the CDR3 is 12 residues. Germline V CDR1 and CDR2: SEHNR, FQNEAQ (reference sequence). The V end was cut by 5 bases, the J end by 3 bases, with 8 bases between. The CDR3 loop is CASSMRGYEQYF. The CDR3 DNA sequence: TGTGCCAGCAGCATGCGGGGCTACGAGCAGTACTTC.

The chain carries TRBV2 and TRBJ2-5; 8 bases agree with TRBD1. This CDR3 comprises 16 residues. With V trimmed by 6 bases and J by 2 bases, 11 bases remained unmatched. Germline values: CDR1 SNHLY, CDR2 FYNNEI. The CDR3 sequence is CASSPGRTGRQETQYF. For the CDR3, the DNA is TGTGCCAGCAGCCCAGGACGGACAGGGAGGCAAGAGACCCAGTACTTC.

This clone was detected once. The V gene is TRBV9, the J gene TRBJ2-7; TRBD1 is a possible D gene (7 bases). CDR3 length: 14 amino acids. Trimming removed 3 bases at V and 4 bases at J, with 14 bases between. From germline, CDR1 is SGDLS and CDR2 YYNGEE. DNA for the CDR3: TGTGCCAGCAGCGGGCGGGACAGCTCGTACGAGCAGTACTTC. Amino acid sequence: CASSGRDSSYEQYF.

The chain carries TRBV6-1 and TRBJ2-2, with a possible D match to TRBD2 (5 bases). Germline V gives CDR1 MNHNS, CDR2 SASEGT. This CDR3 region has 15 residues. Trimming took off 4 bases at V and 3 bases at J, with 12 bases between the two ends. The CDR3 DNA reads TGTGCCAGCAGTGGCGCGGGCGTCGACACCGGGGAGCTGTTTTTT. Its protein is CASSGAGVDTGELFF.

The chain carries TRBV7-3 and TRBJ2-2, with 8 bases lining up with TRBD2. CDR3 size: 17 residues. Germline V gene lookup returns CDR1 SGHTA and CDR2 FQGTGA. With 0 bases clipped from V and 2 bases from J, the junction kept 5 bases outside the gene matches. CDR3 region: CASSLTGTRDNTGELFF. The CDR3 bases are TGTGCCAGCAGCTTAACGGGGACTAGAGACAACACCGGGGAGCTGTTTTTT.

V is TRBV19 and J is TRBJ2-6, with a weak D call TRBD1 (6 bases). Germline V CDR1 and CDR2: LNHDA, SQIVND (reference sequence). The CDR3 runs to 14 residues. V lost 6 bases, J lost 2 bases, and 8 bases lay in between. The CDR3 coding sequence is TGTGCCAGTAGACAGGGACCTGGGGCCAACGTCCTGACTTTC. It yields the protein CASRQGPGANVLTF.

The gene calls are TRBV5-6 and TRBJ2-7, with 8 nucleotides matching TRBD1. Trimming cost V 0 bases and J 5 bases; bases outside gene matches: 10. The germline V gene encodes CDR1 SGHDT and CDR2 YYEEEE. The CDR3 is 16 residues long. DNA for the CDR3: TGTGCCAGCAGCTTGGGGGGGGCAGGGGGCATCCACGAGCAGTACTTC. As protein: CASSLGGAGGIHEQYF.

The gene calls are TRBV15 and TRBJ2-7; D is unclear. This CDR3 is built from 16 residues. In germline, CDR1 is LNHNV, CDR2 YYDKDF (reference sequence). The V end was cut by 0 bases, the J end by 2 bases, with 14 bases between. CDR3 protein: CATSRDRKGSTYEQYF. The CDR3, as DNA: TGTGCCACCAGCAGAGATCGTAAGGGATCAACCTACGAGCAGTACTTC.

V is TRBV28 and J is TRBJ1-5; TRBD1 agrees at 11 bases. Unmatched junction bases numbered 7, after V lost 4 bases and J lost 2 bases. The CDR3 has 17 residues. CDR1 is MDHEN, CDR2 SYDVKM, per germline. The CDR3: CASSSIWDRGGNQPQHF. The CDR3 DNA is TGTGCCAGCAGTTCCATATGGGACAGGGGGGGCAATCAGCCCCAGCATTTT. The complete variable domain, with remaining parts taken from reference TRBV28 and TRBJ1-5, reads DVKVTQSSRYLVKRTGEKVFLECVQDMDHENMFWYRQDPGLGLRLIYFSYDVKMKEKGDIPEGYSVSREKKERFSLILESASTNQTSMYLCASSSIWDRGGNQPQHFGDGTRLSIL.

The rearrangement links TRBV7-9 to TRBJ1-1; D uncertain. V was trimmed by 2 bases and J by 6 bases, leaving 16 bases between them. Germline assignment: CDR1 SEHNR and CDR2 FQNEAQ (reference sequence). This CDR3 has 15 amino acids. The CDR3 nucleotides are TGTGCCAGCAGCTTACTCCGGGCCGCAAGCTCTGAAGCTTTCTTT. Its translation is CASSLLRAASSEAFF.

The chain recombines TRBV15 with TRBJ1-1; no definite D call. The CDR3 runs to 14 residues. Germline lookup yields CDR1 LNHNV and CDR2 YYDKDF (reference sequence). Trimming cost V 0 bases and J 7 bases, with 12 bases left between them. CDR3 amino acids: CATSRDRPTNEAFF. The DNA of the CDR3 is TGTGCCACCAGCAGAGACAGGCCAACGAATGAAGCTTTCTTT. Supplemented by reference TRBV15 and TRBJ1-1, the full variable domain reads DAMVIQNPRYQVTQFGKPVTLSCSQTLNHNVMYWYQQKSSQAPKLLFHYYDKDFNNEADTPDNFQSRRPNTSFCFLDIRSPGLGDTAMYLCATSRDRPTNEAFFGQGTRLTVV.

This chain links TRBV15 with TRBJ2-7; D ambiguous. This CDR3 comprises 14 residues. Trimming pared 1 base from V and 6 bases from J, leaving 13 bases between. Germline V CDR1 and CDR2: LNHNV, YYDKDF (reference sequence). The CDR3 nucleotides are TGTGCCACCAGCAGAGCCCCCCCAGAAGCCGAGCAGTACTTC. Residues: CATSRAPPEAEQYF.

This clone was observed a single time. The DNA for the CDR3 is TGCGCCAGCAGCCCGGTTGAGTGGGGTAGCGGACACAATGAGCAGTTCTTC. The encoded protein is CASSPVEWGSGHNEQFF. The chain combines TRBV5-1 with TRBJ2-1, with D perhaps matching TRBD2 (6 bases). This CDR3 has 17 amino acids. Germline CDR1 reads SGHRS; CDR2 reads YFSETQ. Trimming shortened V by 4 bases and J by 5 bases, and 22 bases separated the two germline ends.

The chain carries TRBV30 and TRBJ1-5, with a possible D match to TRBD1 (6 bases). CDR1 is GTSNPN, CDR2 SVGIG, per germline (reference sequence). V lost 0 bases, J lost 6 bases, and 6 bases lay in between. The CDR3 is 12 amino acids. The CDR3 bases are TGTGCCTGGAGTGTAGGGGGTCAGCCCCAGCATTTT. Protein product: CAWSVGGQPQHF. The whole variable domain, remainder taken from reference TRBV30 and TRBJ1-5, is SQTIHQWPATLVQPVGSPLSLECTVEGTSNPNLYWYRQAAGRGLQLLFYSVGIGQISSEVPQNLSASRPQDRQFILSSKKLLLSDSGFYLCAWSVGGQPQHFGDGTRLSIL.

The J gene is TRBJ1-3, the V gene TRBV28, with D perhaps matching TRBD1 (5 bases). The germline gives CDR1 MDHEN, CDR2 SYDVKM. The CDR3 covers 14 residues. Trimming took off 7 bases at V and 0 bases at J, with 10 bases between the two ends. CDR3 sequence reads: CASIRGVSGNTIYF. In nucleotides, the CDR3 is TGTGCCAGCATCCGGGGCGTCTCTGGAAACACCATATATTTT.

The chain links TRBV19 to TRBJ1-2; no clear D. Looked up from germline, CDR1 is LNHDA and CDR2 is SQIVND (reference sequence). The CDR3 is 14 amino acids. V was shortened by 5 bases and J by 1 base, with 11 bases between the two germline ends. CDR3 in amino acids: CASSLRQLNYGYTF. The CDR3, as DNA: TGTGCCAGTAGTCTACGACAACTTAACTATGGCTACACCTTC.

This rearrangement joins TRBV18 to TRBJ1-1; the D gene is possibly TRBD1 (6 bases). This CDR3 region has 12 residues. In germline, CDR1 is KGHSH, CDR2 LQKENI. The ends were cut back, 8 bases at V and 1 base at J, with 8 bases in the middle. DNA for the CDR3: TGTGCCAGCCAGGACAGGAACACTGAAGCTTTCTTT. Translation: CASQDRNTEAFF.

The V gene is TRBV2, the J gene TRBJ1-2, with D unresolved. Trimming took 7 bases from V and 2 from J, leaving 8 bases between them. Looked up from germline, CDR1 is SNHLY and CDR2 is FYNNEI. The length of the CDR3 is 12 residues. The CDR3 DNA follows: TGTGCCAGCACTCGGCAGAACTATGGCTACACCTTC. The encoded protein is CASTRQNYGYTF.

The CDR3 DNA is TGTGCCAGCAGTAGGGACAGCCGCACAGATACGCAGTATTTT. It codes for CASSRDSRTDTQYF. The chain is built from TRBV27 and TRBJ2-3; 7 bases are shared with TRBD1. The CDR3 length is 14 residues. Per germline, CDR1 MNHEY and CDR2 SMNVEV (reference sequence). J lost 1 base, V lost 5 bases, and 3 bases had no gene match.

The CDR3 DNA sequence: TGTGCCAGCAGTGATGCCGCGAGCTCCTACAATGAGCAGTTCTTC. It encodes CASSDAASSYNEQFF. The chain recombines TRBV2 with TRBJ2-1; D is uncertain. Germline-derived CDR1 and CDR2 are SNHLY and FYNNEI. Trimming took off 3 bases at V and 0 bases at J, with 9 bases between the two ends. The CDR3 sequence is 15 residues long.

The gene calls are TRBV19 and TRBJ1-5; D uncertain. Trimming cost V 3 bases and J 1 base, with 13 bases left between them. The germline gives CDR1 LNHDA, CDR2 SQIVND (reference sequence). The CDR3 spans 16 residues. The CDR3 DNA sequence: TGTGCCAGTAGTATGGCTGTCGGACCCAGCAATCAGCCCCAGCATTTT. Protein product: CASSMAVGPSNQPQHF.

The chain employs TRBV29-1 and TRBJ2-1; TRBD2 might be the D (6 bases). This CDR3 is built from 16 residues. Between the trimmed V and J ends, which lost 0 bases and 2 bases, there was a span of 14 bases. From germline, CDR1 is SQVTM and CDR2 ANQGSEA. CDR3 in DNA: TGCAGCGTTGAAGAATTGGTCAGCGGGCCCTACAATGAGCAGTTCTTC. It specifies CSVEELVSGPYNEQFF.

Concerning this clone: Other DNA sequences from this sample encode an identical CDR3 as well. The gene calls are TRBV28 and TRBJ2-3; no reliable D call. V was pared by 4 bases and J by 1 base, with 12 bases between. The CDR3 runs to 15 residues. Germline V gene lookup returns CDR1 MDHEN and CDR2 SYDVKM. CDR3 loop: CASSSLGRGTDTQYF. CDR3 nucleotides: TGTGCCAGCAGTTCCCTAGGAAGGGGCACAGATACGCAGTATTTT.

The chain carries TRBV5-1 and TRBJ2-5; D call uncertain. Germline CDR1 is SGHRS and CDR2 is YFSETQ. The CDR3 covers 12 residues. Trimming shortened V by 7 bases and J by 4 bases, and 11 bases separated the two germline ends. The DNA of the CDR3 is TGCGCCAGCCTCCGAAGGATAGAGACCCAGTACTTC. Its translation is CASLRRIETQYF.